This record looks at one TCR beta chain sequence and its context. As yet, its antigen is unknown. The assay was immunoSEQ multiplex PCR, and TCRdb's table has in-frame clones only and misses some. The sample shows about 320,000 clones, around 90% of them seen only once. This record comes from a study of Ad26.COV2.S vaccination and SARS-CoV-2 variants. Study as a whole: Each vaccinee took Ad26.COV2.S intramuscularly, once or twice 56 days apart. General study results and limits: In vaccinated individuals, spike-specific CD8+ and CD4+ T cell responses reportedly displayed substantial breadth. Measures of TCR breadth and depth may have fallen short of total T cell responses.

CDR3 length equals 14 residues. The V gene end was trimmed by 3 bases and the J gene end by 6 bases; junction bases not matched to a gene: 3. From germline, CDR1 is KGHDR and CDR2 SFDVKD. Stated treatment: 15 to 20 received Ad26.COV2.S at low or high dose, single or two shots; roughly 5 received placebo; per-sample allocation not given. Sampling happened 63 days after the first vaccine or placebo injection. The donor's status was that of an adult aged 18-55 years in Boston. The sequencing here drew on peripheral blood, taken in a trial of Ad26.COV2.S vaccine versus placebo. This chain joins TRBV24-1 and TRBJ2-1; 8 nucleotides line up with TRBD1. This receptor was taken from a person between 18 and 65 years old who received the Ad26.COV2.S COVID-19 vaccine or a placebo. CDR3 DNA: TGTGCCACCAGTGATCCAGACAGGGGCAATGAGCAGTTCTTC. As protein: CATSDPDRGNEQFF.